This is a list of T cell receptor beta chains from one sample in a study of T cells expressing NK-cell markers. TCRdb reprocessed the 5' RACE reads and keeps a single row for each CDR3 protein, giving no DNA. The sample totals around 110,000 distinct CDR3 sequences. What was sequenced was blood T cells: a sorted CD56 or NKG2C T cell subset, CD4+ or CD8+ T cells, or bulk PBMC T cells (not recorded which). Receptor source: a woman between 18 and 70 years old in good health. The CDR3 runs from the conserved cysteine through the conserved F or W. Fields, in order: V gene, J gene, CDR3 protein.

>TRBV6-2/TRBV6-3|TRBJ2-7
CASSVAGTQYF
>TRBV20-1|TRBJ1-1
CSARGPGGWTEAFF
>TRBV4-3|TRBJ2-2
CASSQDFGTGELFF
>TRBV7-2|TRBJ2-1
CASSDLGTVGEQFF
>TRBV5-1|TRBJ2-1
CASSLDRGNYNEQFF
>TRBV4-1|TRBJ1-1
CASSSGGATFF
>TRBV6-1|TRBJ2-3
CASSPPAGVTDTQYF
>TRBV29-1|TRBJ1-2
CSVDRVFDGYTF
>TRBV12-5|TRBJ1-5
CASGLVQGAPSNQPQHF
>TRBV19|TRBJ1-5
CASSIAARSFDQPQHF
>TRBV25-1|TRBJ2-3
CASSDLGADTQYF
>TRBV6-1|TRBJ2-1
CASIEPGQYNEQFF
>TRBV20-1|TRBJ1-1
CSARRQTTEAFF
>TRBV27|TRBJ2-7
CASSLRGSYEQYF
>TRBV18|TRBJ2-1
CASSHGAGQGFNEQFF
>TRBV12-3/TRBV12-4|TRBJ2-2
CASSCWGPRTGELFF
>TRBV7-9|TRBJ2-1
CASSLGLGGYNEQFF
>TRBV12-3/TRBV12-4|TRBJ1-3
CASRMDRGSGNTIYF
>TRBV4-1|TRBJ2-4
CASSRGGDIQYF
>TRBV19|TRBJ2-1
CASSPLGQGEEQFF